These 9 T cell receptor beta chains came from one sample sequenced in a study of blood T cell repertoires in COVID-19. Profiling relied on immunoSEQ multiplex PCR, and the TCRdb table lists in-frame clones only, not all of them. This sample yields about 210,000 clones, of which around 80% are seen a single time; about 10% belongs to the top ten. Sequencing input: peripheral blood. The receptors come from a woman at least 80 years old with COVID-19, enrolled during active disease.

The chain links TRBV11-2 to TRBJ1-2; 7 bases match TRBD1. CDR1 is SGHAT, CDR2 FQNNGV, per germline. There are 16 residues in the CDR3. Germline trimming cut 1 base from V and 7 bases from J; bases unmatched to any gene: 12. The CDR3 DNA reads as TGTGCCAGCAGCTTAGTTAGTATGGGGACAGTCGGTGGCTACACCTTC. It encodes CASSLVSMGTVGGYTF.

The rearrangement links TRBV28 to TRBJ2-7; D unresolved. Trimming removed 5 bases from V and 3 bases from J, with 8 bases in between. The CDR3 totals 12 residues. Germline loops: CDR1 MDHEN, CDR2 SYDVKM. Here the CDR3 DNA reads TGTGCCAGCAGTAACCGGTTCTACGAGCAGTACTTC. It specifies CASSNRFYEQYF. The variable domain in full, with the rest retrieved from reference TRBV28 and TRBJ2-7, is DVKVTQSSRYLVKRTGEKVFLECVQDMDHENMFWYRQDPGLGLRLIYFSYDVKMKEKGDIPEGYSVSREKKERFSLILESASTNQTSMYLCASSNRFYEQYFGPGTRLTVT.

As DNA, the CDR3 is TGCAGTGCCAGTCCCGCTAGCGGGGGAGTCGAGCAGTACGTC. It translates to CSASPASGGVEQYV. The V and J genes are TRBV20-1 and TRBJ2-7; TRBD2 agrees at 10 bases. This CDR3 has 14 amino acids. V shed 6 bases and J 6 bases; nucleotides not matched to a gene: 11. Germline V gene lookup returns CDR1 DFQATT and CDR2 SNEGSKA (reference sequence).

The V gene is TRBV10-3, the J gene TRBJ2-2; no reliable D call. V dropped 10 bases and J dropped 3 bases, with 18 bases sitting between them. The CDR3 has 15 residues. Per the germline V gene, CDR1 is ENHRY and CDR2 is SYGVKD. DNA for the CDR3: TGTGCCACCCGTTCGCCTGCCGGAGACACCGGGGAGCTGTTTTTT. It codes for CATRSPAGDTGELFF.

The rearrangement links TRBV24-1 to TRBJ1-2; D perhaps matches TRBD1 (5 bases). This CDR3 has 13 residues. V lost 9 bases and J lost 2, with 12 bases in between. Germline V CDR1 and CDR2: KGHDR, SFDVKD. This CDR3 is CATGTGSNYGYTF. CDR3 in DNA: TGTGCCACCGGAACAGGTTCGAACTATGGCTACACCTTC.

V gene TRBV18 combines with J gene TRBJ2-3, with 10 bases that match TRBD2. With V trimmed by 5 bases and J by 2 bases, 10 bases remained unmatched. Germline V gene data show CDR1 as KGHSH and CDR2 as LQKENI. The CDR3 loop spans 17 amino acids. DNA for the CDR3: TGTGCCAGCTCAGAGGTCAGCGGGGGGGTCACCACAGATACGCAGTATTTT. Amino acids: CASSEVSGGVTTDTQYF.

The CDR3 DNA reads as TGTGCCACCAGTGATGGAGGGGCCAACAGGGGGACCAACTATGGCTACACCTTC. Translated: CATSDGGANRGTNYGYTF. The rearrangement links TRBV24-1 to TRBJ1-2; TRBD1 matches at 8 bases. CDR3 length equals 18 residues. Germline V gene lookup returns CDR1 KGHDR and CDR2 SFDVKD. Trimming at V came to 3 bases and at J to 2 bases, leaving 13 bases not matched to a gene.

The sample holds one count of this clone. The genes are TRBV11-2 and TRBJ2-1; 7 bases map to TRBD1. The CDR3 spans 12 residues. CDR1 is SGHAT, CDR2 FQNNGV, per germline. V lost 1 base, J lost 10 bases, and 1 base stayed unmatched. This chain's CDR3 is CASSLGGGEQFF. The CDR3, as DNA: TGTGCCAGCAGCTTAGGAGGGGGCGAGCAGTTCTTC.

This clone was counted only a few times. This rearrangement joins TRBV5-5 to TRBJ1-2; no definite D call. The length of the CDR3 is 15 residues. V was cut by 0 bases and J by 0 bases, with 9 bases left in between. Germline V gene sequence: CDR1 SGHKS, CDR2 YYEKEE (reference sequence). The DNA of the CDR3 is TGTGCCAGCAGCTTGGCCTCCGGGGCTAACTATGGCTACACCTTC. It specifies CASSLASGANYGYTF.